Listed below are T cell receptor beta chains from one sample, sequenced in a study of cytomegalovirus exposure and HLA in healthy donors. The protocol was immunoSEQ multiplex PCR, while the TCRdb copy is restricted to in-frame clones and leaves out a portion. Of some 200,000 clones detected, approximately 11% appear once; the ten largest clones hold over 6.5%. Material: PBMCs. These receptors were obtained from a man between 45 and 60 years old in good health and CMV-seropositive. The CDR3 runs from the conserved cysteine through the conserved F or W. Fields, in order: D gene, V gene, clone size, J gene, CDR3 DNA, CDR3 protein. D genes are given only for firm matches. Clone size is not always given. Where it is, it says once, few, many or a class for expanded clones.

d_call: TRBD1
v_call: TRBV11-2
clone_size: NA
j_call: TRBJ1-1
cdr3_nt: TGTGCCAGCAGCTCCGGACAGGGCGGGGGCACTGAAGCTTTCTTT
cdr3_aa: CASSSGQGGGTEAFF

d_call: TRBD2
v_call: TRBV7-2
clone_size: NA
j_call: TRBJ2-5
cdr3_nt: TGTGCCAGCAGGAACCAGGGACTAGCGAGCGAGACCCAGTACTTC
cdr3_aa: CASRNQGLASETQYF

d_call: NA
v_call: TRBV5-1
clone_size: few
j_call: TRBJ2-5
cdr3_nt: TGCGCCAGCAGCTTCGCGGAACAAGAGACCCAGTACTTC
cdr3_aa: CASSFAEQETQYF

d_call: NA
v_call: TRBV7-8
clone_size: few
j_call: TRBJ2-3
cdr3_nt: TGTGCCAGCAGCTTAGAATCGCGAGCCCGTGCTGATACGCAGTATTTT
cdr3_aa: CASSLESRARADTQYF

d_call: NA
v_call: TRBV15
clone_size: NA
j_call: TRBJ1-5
cdr3_nt: TGTGCCACCAGCAGTCGAGAAAACAATCAGCCCCAGCATTTT
cdr3_aa: CATSSRENNQPQHF

d_call: NA
v_call: TRBV9
clone_size: NA
j_call: TRBJ2-2
cdr3_nt: TGTGCCAGCAGCGTAGGTAACGAGTACACCGGGGAGCTGTTTTTT
cdr3_aa: CASSVGNEYTGELFF

d_call: TRBD1
v_call: TRBV6-5
clone_size: few
j_call: TRBJ1-6
cdr3_nt: TGTGCCAGCAGTACCAGGACAGGGAAGTCACCCCTCCACTTT
cdr3_aa: CASSTRTGKSPLHF

d_call: NA
v_call: TRBV30
clone_size: few
j_call: TRBJ2-7
cdr3_nt: TGTGCCTGGAGTAGGGGAATCTCCTACGAGCAGTACTTC
cdr3_aa: CAWSRGISYEQYF

d_call: NA
v_call: TRBV5-4
clone_size: few
j_call: TRBJ1-3
cdr3_nt: TGTGCCAGCAGCTTGGGACAGATCTCTGGAAACACCATATATTTT
cdr3_aa: CASSLGQISGNTIYF

d_call: TRBD2
v_call: TRBV4-3
clone_size: NA
j_call: TRBJ2-1
cdr3_nt: TGCGCCAGCAGCCAAGATTGGCGCGGGGGGGCCAAAAATGAGCAGTTCTTC
cdr3_aa: CASSQDWRGGAKNEQFF

d_call: NA
v_call: TRBV27
clone_size: few
j_call: TRBJ1-2
cdr3_nt: TGTGCCAGCAGTTTATCAAGGGGCCATGGCTACACCTTC
cdr3_aa: CASSLSRGHGYTF

d_call: TRBD1
v_call: TRBV9
clone_size: NA
j_call: TRBJ2-7
cdr3_nt: TGTGCCAGCAGCCCTGGCCATCCGACAGGGTACGAGCAGTACTTC
cdr3_aa: CASSPGHPTGYEQYF

d_call: NA
v_call: TRBV15
clone_size: few
j_call: TRBJ1-2
cdr3_nt: TGTGCCACCAGCAATCCTCAGGGAAAGGATGGCTACACCTTC
cdr3_aa: CATSNPQGKDGYTF

d_call: NA
v_call: TRBV9
clone_size: NA
j_call: TRBJ1-2
cdr3_nt: TGTGCCAGCAGCGTAGACAACACTAACTATGGCTACACCTTC
cdr3_aa: CASSVDNTNYGYTF

d_call: TRBD1
v_call: TRBV5-1
clone_size: NA
j_call: TRBJ1-1
cdr3_nt: TGCGCCAGCAGCCTGCTTTCCGTGACAGGGGACACTGAAGCTTTCTTT
cdr3_aa: CASSLLSVTGDTEAFF

d_call: NA
v_call: TRBV6-5
clone_size: NA
j_call: TRBJ1-1
cdr3_nt: TGTGCCAGCAGTTACACTCCGGACAACTCCTACGAAGCTTTCTTT
cdr3_aa: CASSYTPDNSYEAFF

d_call: NA
v_call: TRBV4-3
clone_size: few
j_call: TRBJ2-7
cdr3_nt: TGCGCCAGCAGCCAAGATAGGGCAGGGAGGTACGAGCAGTACTTC
cdr3_aa: CASSQDRAGRYEQYF

d_call: NA
v_call: TRBV10-1
clone_size: NA
j_call: TRBJ2-3
cdr3_nt: TGCGCCAGCAGTGCGACACGGAGGACAGATACGCAGTATTTT
cdr3_aa: CASSATRRTDTQYF

d_call: TRBD1
v_call: TRBV4-2
clone_size: few
j_call: TRBJ1-2
cdr3_nt: TGTGCCAGCAGCCAAGATCTGGAGGGGGCGGACTATGGCTACACCTTC
cdr3_aa: CASSQDLEGADYGYTF

d_call: TRBD2
v_call: TRBV5-1
clone_size: NA
j_call: TRBJ2-3
cdr3_nt: TGCGCCAGCAGCTTGTTGCTAGCGGATGAAGATACGCAGTATTTT
cdr3_aa: CASSLLLADEDTQYF

d_call: NA
v_call: TRBV4-3
clone_size: NA
j_call: TRBJ1-3
cdr3_nt: TGCGCCAGCAGCCAAGCGGTTCGGTCCTCTGGAAACACCATATATTTT
cdr3_aa: CASSQAVRSSGNTIYF

d_call: TRBD2
v_call: TRBV11-2
clone_size: few
j_call: TRBJ2-7
cdr3_nt: TGTGCCAGCAGCTTAGTAGCGGGGGGATTCTACGAGCAGTACTTC
cdr3_aa: CASSLVAGGFYEQYF

d_call: NA
v_call: TRBV2
clone_size: NA
j_call: TRBJ1-2
cdr3_nt: TGTGCCAGCAGTGATCGGGACACGATCTATGGCTACACCTTC
cdr3_aa: CASSDRDTIYGYTF

d_call: TRBD1
v_call: TRBV10-2
clone_size: NA
j_call: TRBJ1-4
cdr3_nt: TGCGCCAGCAGTGAGAGGACAGGGGGCCTCAGCGAAAAACTGTTTTTT
cdr3_aa: CASSERTGGLSEKLFF

d_call: TRBD1
v_call: TRBV19
clone_size: NA
j_call: TRBJ2-2
cdr3_nt: TGTGCCAGTACCCTCACACGCCTGGGGACAGGGGGTGCCGGGGAGCTGTTTTTT
cdr3_aa: CASTLTRLGTGGAGELFF

d_call: NA
v_call: TRBV6-5
clone_size: few
j_call: TRBJ2-3
cdr3_nt: TGTGCCAGCAGACTCTGGGACACGAACACAGATACGCAGTATTTT
cdr3_aa: CASRLWDTNTDTQYF

d_call: NA
v_call: TRBV4-3
clone_size: NA
j_call: TRBJ2-5
cdr3_nt: TGCGCCAGCAGCCCAGACCCGCAAGAGACCCAGTACTTC
cdr3_aa: CASSPDPQETQYF

d_call: TRBD2
v_call: TRBV30
clone_size: NA
j_call: TRBJ2-3
cdr3_nt: TGTGCTTCAACAGGCGGGGGGGCGACAGATACGCAGTATTTT
cdr3_aa: CASTGGGATDTQYF

d_call: NA
v_call: TRBV11-3
clone_size: few
j_call: TRBJ2-7
cdr3_nt: TGTGCCAGCAGCTTAACATCTTTTTCCTACGAGCAGTACTTC
cdr3_aa: CASSLTSFSYEQYF

d_call: NA
v_call: TRBV5-1
clone_size: few
j_call: TRBJ1-2
cdr3_nt: TGCGCCAGCAGCCGGGGTGGAGGGGAGAACTATGGCTACACCTTC
cdr3_aa: CASSRGGGENYGYTF

d_call: TRBD1
v_call: TRBV19
clone_size: few
j_call: TRBJ1-2
cdr3_nt: TGTGCCAGTAACCCGCCGGGCGGGACAGGGGATCTCCTTTTC
cdr3_aa: CASNPPGGTGDLLF